What follows are 13 T cell receptor beta chains derived from one specimen sequenced in a study of PD-1 blockade in classical Hodgkin lymphoma. Repertoires were generated with immunoSEQ multiplex PCR, while TCRdb's copy carries only in-frame clones and drops some. The sample contains approximately 84,000 clones, around 80% of which appear only once. The time point: cycle 4 day 1 (C4D1), after six to seven weeks of nivolumab. All patients relapsed after autologous stem cell transplantation, and brentuximab vedotin exposure varied. The sequences come from peripheral blood mononuclear cells (PBMCs), collected before the fourth cycle of nivolumab. All receptors derive from a human donor with classical Hodgkin lymphoma.

This chain connects TRBV4-3 to TRBJ1-3, with D unresolved. Trimming took off 1 base at V and 0 bases at J, with 13 bases between the two ends. Germline V gives CDR1 LGHNA, CDR2 YSLEER. The CDR3 contains 17 residues. The CDR3 coding sequence is TGCGCCAGCAGCCAAGTTACTTATGGGAGCTCTGGAAACACCATATATTTT. Its protein is CASSQVTYGSSGNTIYF.

In this sample, this clone turned up many times. The CDR3: CASSQGPVTGELFF. The CDR3 bases are TGTGCCAGCAGCCAGGGGCCGGTGACCGGGGAGCTGTTTTTT. The rearrangement uses TRBV6-4 and TRBJ2-2; a weak D match, TRBD1 (6 bases). V was clipped by 6 bases and J by 5 bases, with 13 bases between them. The V gene's germline CDR1 is MRHNA and CDR2 SNTAGT. The CDR3 is 14 residues long.

The chain uses TRBV6-1 and TRBJ1-4; TRBD1 is a possible D gene (5 bases). The CDR3 totals 15 residues. Germline V gives CDR1 MNHNS, CDR2 SASEGT. V was cut by 4 bases and J by 0 bases, with 9 bases left in between. The CDR3 DNA reads TGTGCCAGCAGTGGGGACGGAGCAACTAATGAAAAACTGTTTTTT. Its translation is CASSGDGATNEKLFF.

Comments on this clone: The identical CDR3 is also encoded by other nucleotide sequences in the sample. The chain joins TRBV19 to TRBJ2-1; 9 bases fit TRBD2. Unmatched junction bases numbered 4, after V lost 4 bases and J lost 6 bases. CDR3 size: 14 residues. CDR1 and CDR2 (germline): LNHDA, SQIVND (reference sequence). CDR3 in amino acids: CASSSRTSVNEQFF. CDR3 bases: TGTGCCAGTAGTAGCCGGACTAGCGTCAATGAGCAGTTCTTC.

The V call is TRBV5-5, the J call TRBJ2-1; TRBD1 aligns across 10 bases. The V gene end was trimmed by 0 bases and the J gene end by 7 bases; junction bases not matched to a gene: 7. Germline lookup yields CDR1 SGHKS and CDR2 YYEKEE (reference sequence). This CDR3 spans 16 amino acids. DNA of the CDR3: TGTGCCAGCAGCTTGGAGCCCCGGACAGGGGGAAATGAGCAGTTCTTC. It is translated as CASSLEPRTGGNEQFF. Using reference TRBV5-5 and TRBJ2-1 for the parts outside the CDR3, the full variable domain is DAGVTQSPTHLIKTRGQQVTLRCSPISGHKSVSWYQQVLGQGPQFIFQYYEKEERGRGNFPDRFSARQFPNYSSELNVNALLLGDSALYLCASSLEPRTGGNEQFFGPGTRLTVL.

This sequence joins TRBV12-5 and TRBJ2-2; 7 bases are shared with TRBD1. With 7 bases clipped from V and 2 bases from J, the junction kept 7 bases outside the gene matches. Germline loops: CDR1 LGHNT, CDR2 FRNRAP. The CDR3 has 15 amino acids. The CDR3 reads CASAPGTANTGELFF. The CDR3 DNA reads as TGTGCTAGTGCCCCCGGGACAGCCAACACCGGGGAGCTGTTTTTT.

V and J are TRBV27 and TRBJ2-1; D might be TRBD2 (6 bases). The V and J ends lost 3 bases and 7 bases respectively, with 10 bases between them. The CDR3 totals 13 residues. CDR1 is MNHEY, CDR2 SMNVEV, per germline (reference sequence). The chain's CDR3 is CASSFWRDNEQFF. Here the CDR3 DNA reads TGTGCCAGCAGTTTCTGGCGGGATAATGAGCAGTTCTTC.

This rearrangement joins TRBV20-1 to TRBJ2-7, with D unclear. V lost 4 bases and J 2 bases, leaving 6 bases between the germline ends. Germline V CDR1 and CDR2: DFQATT, SNEGSKA (reference sequence). This CDR3 contains 11 residues. CDR3 amino acids: CSAMSTYEQYF. In DNA form, the CDR3 reads TGCAGTGCTATGAGTACCTACGAGCAGTACTTC.

This clone appeared a few times. The J gene is TRBJ1-1, the V gene TRBV30; tentative D call: TRBD1 (6 bases). This CDR3 is 13 amino acids long. CDR1 and CDR2 (germline): GTSNPN, SVGIG (reference sequence). With 2 bases removed from V and 11 bases from J, the gap between germline ends came to 18 bases. This CDR3 is CAWSSGGAGFAFF. In DNA form, the CDR3 reads TGTGCCTGGAGTTCGGGGGGCGCGGGGTTTGCTTTCTTT.

This chain uses TRBV5-1 with TRBJ2-2; D is perhaps TRBD2 (5 bases). The CDR3 extends over 14 amino acids. V gave up 0 bases and J gave up 4 bases, with 7 bases separating them. Germline V CDR1 and CDR2: SGHRS, YFSETQ. The CDR3 is CASSLGSGTGELFF. CDR3 coding DNA: TGCGCCAGCAGCTTGGGAAGCGGCACCGGGGAGCTGTTTTTT. The full variable domain, in which reference TRBV5-1 and TRBJ2-2 provide the parts outside the CDR3, is KAGVTQTPRYLIKTRGQQVTLSCSPISGHRSVSWYQQTPGQGLQFLFEYFSETQRNKGNFPGRFSGRQFSNSRSEMNVSTLELGDSALYLCASSLGSGTGELFFGEGSRLTVL.

The CDR3 nucleotides read TGCACCAGCAGCCAAGATTGCCCCCCATCGGGGAACACAGATACGCAGTATTTT. Its protein is CTSSQDCPPSGNTDTQYF. The rearrangement joins TRBV1 to TRBJ2-3; no DNA check was done on the table's D call, TRBD2. TRBV1 is deemed a pseudogene. The CDR3 sequence is 18 residues long.

The chain recombines TRBV7-9 with TRBJ1-1; possible D gene TRBD1, 6 bases. CDR1 is SEHNR and CDR2 is FQNEAQ in the germline V gene (reference sequence). The CDR3 extends over 16 amino acids. Trimming pared 2 bases from V and 0 bases from J, leaving 13 bases between. Here the CDR3 reads CASSLRTGLMNTEAFF. CDR3 coding DNA: TGTGCCAGCAGCTTACGCACAGGGTTAATGAACACTGAAGCTTTCTTT. The variable domain in full, completed from reference TRBV7-9 and TRBJ1-1, reads DTGVSQNPRHKITKRGQNVTFRCDPISEHNRLYWYRQTLGQGPEFLTYFQNEAQLEKSRLLSDRFSAERPKGSFSTLEIQRTEQGDSAMYLCASSLRTGLMNTEAFFGQGTRLTVV.

The chain is built from TRBV2 and TRBJ2-7; no clear D gene. CDR3 length equals 13 residues. Trimming cost V 4 bases and J 3 bases, with 10 bases left between them. Germline V gene sequence: CDR1 SNHLY, CDR2 FYNNEI. CDR3 protein: CASSVLQVYEQYF. CDR3 sequence (DNA): TGTGCCAGCAGTGTCCTCCAAGTCTACGAGCAGTACTTC.